One and the same sample provided the 16 T cell receptor beta chains below, sequenced in a study of blood T cell repertoires in COVID-19. Sequenced by immunoSEQ multiplex PCR; TCRdb stores in-frame clones only, minus some. The data contain fewer than 70,000 clones, around 85% of them singletons. The sequencing input was peripheral blood. These receptors originate from a man aged 35-49 years with COVID-19, enrolled during active disease.

This clone appeared a single time. V and J are TRBV3-1 (or the pseudogene TRBV3-2) and TRBJ1-6, with TRBD1 matching over 9 bases. The V gene end was trimmed by 1 base and the J gene end by 9 bases; junction bases not matched to a gene: 4. The CDR3 is 15 residues long. Germline V gene lookup returns CDR1 LGHDT and CDR2 YNNKEL (reference sequence). The CDR3 DNA follows: TGTGCCAGCAGCCAAGGTGGGACAGGGAGTTCACCCCTCCACTTT. It translates to CASSQGGTGSSPLHF.

The chain uses TRBV7-9 and TRBJ1-1, with TRBD1 matching over 7 bases. Germline loops: CDR1 SEHNR, CDR2 FQNEAQ (reference sequence). V lost 5 bases to trimming and J lost 8 bases; unmatched junction nucleotides: 11. The CDR3 runs 14 residues. CDR3 in amino acids: CASSPPGTVAEAFF. CDR3 sequence (DNA): TGTGCCAGCAGCCCGCCCGGGACAGTCGCAGAAGCTTTCTTT.

The CDR3, as DNA: TGTGCCAGCAGCTTGGGTACAGGACAGAGATATAATTCACCCCTCCACTTT. Its translation is CASSLGTGQRYNSPLHF. This chain connects TRBV5-4 to TRBJ1-6, with D possibly TRBD1 on 6 matching bases. The CDR3 runs to 17 residues. Germline V lookup: CDR1 SGHNT, CDR2 YYREEE (reference sequence). Trimming removed 0 bases at V and 4 bases at J, with 14 bases between.

The chain combines TRBV3-1 (or the pseudogene TRBV3-2) with TRBJ2-6, with 8 nucleotides matching TRBD1. The V and J ends lost 4 bases and 0 bases, in that order; junction bases with no gene match: 2. This CDR3 has 16 amino acids. Germline V gene lookup returns CDR1 LGHDT and CDR2 YNNKEL (reference sequence). CDR3 bases: TGTGCCAGCAGCCCGACAGGGGTCTCTGGGGCCAACGTCCTGACTTTC. It specifies CASSPTGVSGANVLTF.

The chain joins TRBV6-4 to TRBJ2-1; no reliable D call. CDR3 length equals 15 residues. CDR1 and CDR2 from the germline V gene are MRHNA and SNTAGT. V lost 0 bases and J 4 bases, leaving 10 bases between the germline ends. CDR3 protein: CASSDSYGSYNEQFF. CDR3 sequence (DNA): TGTGCCAGCAGTGACTCTTATGGCTCTTACAATGAGCAGTTCTTC.

Here the CDR3 reads CASSPGLGGWETQYF. In DNA form, the CDR3 reads TGTGCCAGCAGTCCCGGACTAGGGGGGTGGGAGACCCAGTACTTC. The genes are TRBV5-4 and TRBJ2-5, with a tentative D call TRBD2 (7 bases). Germline assignment: CDR1 SGHNT and CDR2 YYREEE (reference sequence). The CDR3 spans 15 residues. The V end was cut by 5 bases, the J end by 5 bases, with 19 bases between.

This clone was observed once. The rearrangement joins TRBV28 to TRBJ1-2, with a weak D call TRBD1 (6 bases). The V end was cut by 6 bases, the J end by 4 bases, with 9 bases between. The CDR3 extends over 12 amino acids. Germline V gene data show CDR1 as MDHEN and CDR2 as SYDVKM. DNA of the CDR3: TGTGCCAGCAGCCAAGGGGGCTATGGCTACACCTTC. It codes for CASSQGGYGYTF.

This clone was observed once. The J gene is TRBJ2-3, the V gene TRBV29-1; 14 bases are shared with TRBD2. The trim removed 6 bases at V and 2 bases at J, leaving 4 bases unmatched. The CDR3 has 15 amino acids. Germline V gene lookup returns CDR1 SQVTM and CDR2 ANQGSEA. CDR3 bases: TGCAGCGTAGGGACTAGCGGGGGATACACAGATACGCAGTATTTT. The encoded protein is CSVGTSGGYTDTQYF.

The V call is TRBV5-1, the J call TRBJ2-2; D not resolved. Trimming pared 1 base from V and 7 bases from J, leaving 11 bases between. CDR1 is SGHRS and CDR2 is YFSETQ in the germline V gene. The CDR3 sequence is 14 residues long. Here the CDR3 reads CASSLSTPVGELFF. CDR3 sequence (DNA): TGCGCCAGCAGCTTGAGCACTCCGGTCGGGGAGCTGTTTTTT.

The gene calls are TRBV6-5 and TRBJ1-2, with 8 bases matching TRBD1. The CDR3 sequence is 16 residues long. The germline gives CDR1 MNHEY, CDR2 SVGAGI. V lost 1 base and J lost 4; bases outside the gene matches: 8. CDR3 loop: CASSYFPDRVGYGYTF. CDR3 nucleotide sequence: TGTGCCAGCAGTTACTTTCCGGACAGGGTCGGCTATGGCTACACCTTC.

CDR3 amino acids: CASSRRDRGQETQYF. The CDR3 bases are TGTGCCAGTAGTAGGCGGGACAGGGGGCAAGAGACCCAGTACTTC. This sequence joins TRBV19 and TRBJ2-5; 11 bases fit TRBD1. This CDR3 comprises 15 residues. V lost 4 bases, J lost 2 bases, and 3 bases stayed unmatched. From germline, CDR1 is LNHDA and CDR2 SQIVND (reference sequence). The variable domain in full, with the rest retrieved from reference TRBV19 and TRBJ2-5, is DGGITQSPKYLFRKEGQNVTLSCEQNLNHDAMYWYRQDPGQGLRLIYYSQIVNDFQKGDIAEGYSVSREKKESFPLTVTSAQKNPTAFYLCASSRRDRGQETQYFGPGTRLLVL.

This rearrangement joins TRBV4-2 to TRBJ1-2; no reliable D call. The germline V gene has CDR1 LGHNA and CDR2 YNFKEQ. The V end lost 0 bases, the J end lost 1 base, and 3 bases lay between the germline ends. This CDR3 is 13 amino acids long. The CDR3 sequence: CASSQDINYGYTF. The DNA for the CDR3 is TGTGCCAGCAGCCAAGATATTAACTATGGCTACACCTTC.

The CDR3 coding sequence is TGTGCCTGGAGTGTACAGGGGGAAGGGACTGAAGCTTTCTTT. Translation: CAWSVQGEGTEAFF. The chain has TRBV30 and TRBJ1-1, with TRBD1 matching 8 bases. The length of the CDR3 is 14 residues. Trimming at V came to 0 bases and at J to 5 bases, leaving 5 bases not matched to a gene. Germline V gene lookup returns CDR1 GTSNPN and CDR2 SVGIG (reference sequence).

This sequence joins TRBV6-5 and TRBJ2-7, with D perhaps matching TRBD1 (5 bases). Trimming shortened V by 0 bases and J by 5 bases, and 14 bases separated the two germline ends. The V gene's germline CDR1 is MNHEY and CDR2 SVGAGI. The CDR3 sequence is 15 residues long. The CDR3 DNA reads TGTGCCAGCAGTTACTCTATTGGTGGGGCCCACGAGCAGTACTTC. Translating it yields CASSYSIGGAHEQYF.

The rearrangement uses TRBV19 and TRBJ2-3; D may be TRBD2 (6 bases). Looked up from germline, CDR1 is LNHDA and CDR2 is SQIVND (reference sequence). The CDR3 is 15 residues long. Trimming pared 4 bases from V and 1 base from J, leaving 12 bases between. CDR3 amino acids: CASSTYSGGTDTQYF. The CDR3 nucleotides are TGTGCCAGTAGTACTTATAGCGGTGGCACAGATACGCAGTATTTT.

This clone was seen only a few times. The chain couples TRBV6-5 to TRBJ2-2; D is undetermined. Germline V gene data show CDR1 as MNHEY and CDR2 as SVGAGI. Trimming removed 6 bases from V and 3 bases from J, with 11 bases in between. CDR3 length equals 14 residues. CDR3: CASSRTHDTGELFF. The CDR3 DNA follows: TGTGCCAGCAGCCGAACACATGACACCGGGGAGCTGTTTTTT.